The rows below give T cell receptor beta chains drawn from one sample of a study of cytomegalovirus exposure and HLA in healthy donors. Clones were sequenced by immunoSEQ multiplex PCR, and TCRdb holds only the in-frame ones, with some missing. The sample holds some 180,000 clones, around 80% seen once. The sample consisted of PBMCs. The source is a man between 35 and 55 years old in good health and CMV-seronegative. Both conserved end residues are part of each CDR3. Fields, in order: CDR3 length, clone size, D gene, V gene, J gene, CDR3 protein, CDR3 DNA. D genes are given only for firm matches. Clone size, where shown, is once, few, many, or a class for clones that have expanded.

CDR3 length: 16
clone size: .
D gene: .
V gene: TRBV28
J gene: TRBJ2-3
CDR3 protein: CASSIGAGGNTDTQYF
CDR3 DNA: TGTGCCAGCAGTATTGGGGCAGGGGGGAACACAGATACGCAGTATTTT

CDR3 length: 19
clone size: once
D gene: .
V gene: TRBV4-3
J gene: TRBJ1-2
CDR3 protein: CASSYSVSWDKVSNYGYTF
CDR3 DNA: TGCGCCAGCAGCTACTCGGTCTCCTGGGACAAAGTCTCTAACTATGGCTACACCTTC

CDR3 length: 16
clone size: .
D gene: TRBD1
V gene: TRBV7-2
J gene: TRBJ2-6
CDR3 protein: CASSQRTGTGANVLTF
CDR3 DNA: TGTGCCAGCAGCCAACGGACAGGGACTGGGGCCAACGTCCTGACTTTC

CDR3 length: 14
clone size: .
D gene: .
V gene: TRBV25-1
J gene: TRBJ2-7
CDR3 protein: CASSETWGDYEQYF
CDR3 DNA: TGTGCCAGCAGTGAAACTTGGGGAGATTACGAGCAGTACTTC

CDR3 length: 21
clone size: once
D gene: TRBD2
V gene: TRBV27
J gene: TRBJ2-3
CDR3 protein: CASSLLSKVGTSGYCTDTQYF
CDR3 DNA: TGTGCCAGCAGTTTATTATCCAAGGTGGGGACTAGCGGTTATTGCACAGATACGCAGTATTTT

CDR3 length: 16
clone size: .
D gene: TRBD1
V gene: TRBV4-2
J gene: TRBJ1-1
CDR3 protein: CASSRNAAGGRTEAFF
CDR3 DNA: TGTGCCAGCAGCCGAAATGCCGCAGGGGGAAGAACTGAAGCTTTCTTT

CDR3 length: 14
clone size: .
D gene: .
V gene: TRBV5-5
J gene: TRBJ2-7
CDR3 protein: CASSPQGDGYEQYF
CDR3 DNA: TGTGCCAGCAGCCCTCAGGGTGATGGTTACGAGCAGTACTTC

CDR3 length: 14
clone size: .
D gene: .
V gene: TRBV6-6
J gene: TRBJ1-3
CDR3 protein: CASCYRSTGNTIYF
CDR3 DNA: TGTGCCAGCTGCTACAGGTCCACTGGAAACACCATATATTTT

CDR3 length: 13
clone size: .
D gene: .
V gene: TRBV6-5
J gene: TRBJ1-1
CDR3 protein: CASSTGGSPEAFF
CDR3 DNA: TGTGCCAGCAGTACGGGCGGGTCCCCTGAAGCTTTCTTT

CDR3 length: 15
clone size: .
D gene: .
V gene: TRBV4-1
J gene: TRBJ2-3
CDR3 protein: CASSQGWQGPDTQYF
CDR3 DNA: TGCGCCAGCAGCCAAGGTTGGCAGGGGCCAGATACGCAGTATTTT

CDR3 length: 14
clone size: .
D gene: .
V gene: TRBV5-1
J gene: TRBJ1-1
CDR3 protein: CASSQQGQNTEAFF
CDR3 DNA: TGCGCCAGCAGCCAACAGGGACAGAACACTGAAGCTTTCTTT

CDR3 length: 16
clone size: .
D gene: TRBD2
V gene: TRBV6-5
J gene: TRBJ2-1
CDR3 protein: CAGSYSGTSGNNEQFF
CDR3 DNA: TGTGCCGGCAGTTACTCCGGGACTAGCGGAAACAATGAGCAGTTCTTC

CDR3 length: 15
clone size: .
D gene: .
V gene: TRBV28
J gene: TRBJ2-1
CDR3 protein: CASSHDRPPVHEQFF
CDR3 DNA: TGTGCCAGCAGCCATGACAGGCCCCCGGTCCATGAGCAGTTCTTC

CDR3 length: 14
clone size: .
D gene: .
V gene: TRBV19
J gene: TRBJ2-3
CDR3 protein: CASTPGGRTDTQYF
CDR3 DNA: TGTGCCAGTACCCCGGGGGGCCGCACAGATACGCAGTATTTT

CDR3 length: 15
clone size: .
D gene: .
V gene: TRBV28
J gene: TRBJ2-7
CDR3 protein: CASTPRTLLAYEQYF
CDR3 DNA: TGTGCCAGCACGCCTCGGACACTCTTGGCCTACGAGCAGTACTTC

CDR3 length: 14
clone size: .
D gene: .
V gene: TRBV2
J gene: TRBJ2-3
CDR3 protein: CASSEGQGRGTQYF
CDR3 DNA: TGTGCCAGCAGTGAAGGGCAGGGGAGAGGTACGCAGTATTTT

CDR3 length: 16
clone size: .
D gene: .
V gene: TRBV19
J gene: TRBJ2-3
CDR3 protein: CASSSYAGWGTDTQYF
CDR3 DNA: TGTGCCAGTAGTAGTTATGCCGGGTGGGGCACAGATACGCAGTATTTT

CDR3 length: 14
clone size: once
D gene: TRBD1
V gene: TRBV10-2
J gene: TRBJ2-5
CDR3 protein: CASRWTGRAETQYF
CDR3 DNA: TGCGCCAGCAGGTGGACAGGGCGCGCGGAGACCCAGTACTTC

CDR3 length: 14
clone size: few
D gene: .
V gene: TRBV5-5
J gene: TRBJ2-3
CDR3 protein: CASSLAQYTDTQYF
CDR3 DNA: TGTGCCAGCAGCTTGGCCCAGTACACAGATACGCAGTATTTT

CDR3 length: 11
clone size: .
D gene: .
V gene: TRBV20-1
J gene: TRBJ2-3
CDR3 protein: CSGSREDTQYF
CDR3 DNA: TGCAGTGGATCTAGAGAAGATACGCAGTATTTT

CDR3 length: 15
clone size: .
D gene: TRBD1
V gene: TRBV5-1
J gene: TRBJ1-2
CDR3 protein: CASSLTTGGLYGYTF
CDR3 DNA: TGCGCCAGCAGCTTGACGACAGGGGGCCTCTATGGCTACACCTTC

CDR3 length: 16
clone size: .
D gene: TRBD1
V gene: TRBV4-2
J gene: TRBJ2-5
CDR3 protein: CASSQDPAGGFETQYF
CDR3 DNA: TGTGCCAGCAGCCAAGATCCCGCAGGGGGATTCGAGACCCAGTACTTC

CDR3 length: 14
clone size: once
D gene: TRBD1
V gene: TRBV9
J gene: TRBJ1-5
CDR3 protein: CASSGTAANQPQHF
CDR3 DNA: TGTGCCAGCAGTGGGACAGCCGCTAATCAGCCCCAGCATTTT

CDR3 length: 14
clone size: .
D gene: .
V gene: TRBV19
J gene: TRBJ2-7
CDR3 protein: CASSNGLWGLEQYF
CDR3 DNA: TGTGCCAGTAGTAATGGCCTTTGGGGACTCGAGCAGTACTTC

CDR3 length: 16
clone size: .
D gene: TRBD1
V gene: TRBV4-2
J gene: TRBJ2-7
CDR3 protein: CASSQLSGTGGGEQYF
CDR3 DNA: TGTGCCAGCAGCCAACTTTCCGGGACAGGGGGAGGCGAGCAGTACTTC

CDR3 length: 17
clone size: .
D gene: .
V gene: TRBV4-1
J gene: TRBJ2-7
CDR3 protein: CASSQDSGRRMTGEQYF
CDR3 DNA: TGCGCCAGCAGCCAAGATTCTGGCAGACGGATGACGGGTGAGCAGTACTTC

CDR3 length: 13
clone size: .
D gene: .
V gene: TRBV30
J gene: TRBJ2-3
CDR3 protein: CAWSLNTPGTQYF
CDR3 DNA: TGTGCCTGGAGTTTAAACACCCCGGGTACGCAGTATTTT

CDR3 length: 18
clone size: .
D gene: TRBD1
V gene: TRBV18
J gene: TRBJ2-7
CDR3 protein: CASSPLMTVDRGSYEQYF
CDR3 DNA: TGTGCCAGCTCACCACTAATGACTGTGGACAGGGGCTCCTACGAGCAGTACTTC

CDR3 length: 15
clone size: .
D gene: TRBD1
V gene: TRBV7-2
J gene: TRBJ1-1
CDR3 protein: CASSSLTGRNTEAFF
CDR3 DNA: TGTGCCAGCAGCTCCCTGACAGGGCGGAACACTGAAGCTTTCTTT

CDR3 length: 14
clone size: .
D gene: .
V gene: TRBV28
J gene: TRBJ1-3
CDR3 protein: CASVPWAGGNTIYF
CDR3 DNA: TGTGCCAGCGTCCCTTGGGCAGGCGGAAACACCATATATTTT

CDR3 length: 16
clone size: .
D gene: .
V gene: TRBV21-1
J gene: TRBJ1-1
CDR3 protein: CASSLWGGAANTEAFF
CDR3 DNA: TGTGCCAGCAGCCTATGGGGGGGTGCCGCGAACACTGAAGCTTTCTTT

CDR3 length: 15
clone size: .
D gene: .
V gene: TRBV27
J gene: TRBJ2-6
CDR3 protein: CASSFLGVGANVLTF
CDR3 DNA: TGTGCCAGCAGTTTCTTAGGGGTTGGGGCCAACGTCCTGACTTTC

CDR3 length: 16
clone size: few
D gene: TRBD2
V gene: TRBV4-2
J gene: TRBJ2-7
CDR3 protein: CASSQDSGTTSYEQYF
CDR3 DNA: TGTGCCAGCAGCCAGGATAGCGGGACTACCTCCTACGAGCAGTACTTC

CDR3 length: 13
clone size: .
D gene: .
V gene: TRBV5-4
J gene: TRBJ1-1
CDR3 protein: CASIQTGTLEAFF
CDR3 DNA: TGTGCCAGCATCCAAACAGGAACCTTAGAAGCTTTCTTT

CDR3 length: 16
clone size: .
D gene: .
V gene: TRBV27
J gene: TRBJ2-2
CDR3 protein: CASSFKTGEGPGELFF
CDR3 DNA: TGTGCCAGCAGTTTCAAGACAGGGGAGGGACCCGGGGAGCTGTTTTTT

CDR3 length: 18
clone size: .
D gene: .
V gene: TRBV15
J gene: TRBJ2-3
CDR3 protein: CATSRDLLAALSTDTQYF
CDR3 DNA: TGTGCCACCAGCAGAGATCTTTTAGCGGCCCTTAGCACAGATACGCAGTATTTT

CDR3 length: 13
clone size: .
D gene: .
V gene: TRBV15
J gene: TRBJ2-7
CDR3 protein: CATSRDRGREQYF
CDR3 DNA: TGTGCCACCAGCAGAGACAGGGGTCGCGAGCAGTACTTT

CDR3 length: 17
clone size: once
D gene: TRBD2
V gene: TRBV9
J gene: TRBJ2-3
CDR3 protein: CASSVVGTGGPTDTQYF
CDR3 DNA: TGTGCCAGCAGCGTAGTAGGAACGGGGGGGCCGACAGATACGCAGTATTTT

CDR3 length: 14
clone size: .
D gene: .
V gene: TRBV28
J gene: TRBJ2-7
CDR3 protein: CASSPHLSSYEQYF
CDR3 DNA: TGTGCCAGCAGCCCTCACTTGAGCTCCTACGAGCAGTACTTC

CDR3 length: 12
clone size: .
D gene: .
V gene: TRBV28
J gene: TRBJ1-2
CDR3 protein: CASSLSGGGYTF
CDR3 DNA: TGTGCCAGCAGTTTAAGCGGGGGCGGCTACACCTTC